Listed below are T cell receptor beta chains from one sample, sequenced in a study of blood T cell repertoires in COVID-19. TCRdb's copy holds only in-frame clones and misses some; the assay was immunoSEQ multiplex PCR. This sample has under 250,000 clones, with over 70% found just once. Source material: peripheral blood. These receptors all come from a man aged 40-50 years with active or convalescent COVID-19. CDR3s include the opening cysteine and the closing phenylalanine or tryptophan. A D gene is named only where the DNA matches it firmly. Not all rows give a size; the values are once, few, many and, for expanded clones, a class.

J gene: TRBJ1-3
D gene: -
V gene: TRBV9
clone size: -
CDR3 DNA: TGTGCCAGCAGCTATACTGGAAACACCATATATTTT
CDR3 protein: CASSYTGNTIYF

J gene: TRBJ1-1
D gene: TRBD1
V gene: TRBV29-1
clone size: -
CDR3 DNA: TGCAGCGTTGAGCGGACAGGGAGCACTGAAGCTTTCTTT
CDR3 protein: CSVERTGSTEAFF

J gene: TRBJ1-1
D gene: TRBD1
V gene: TRBV5-8
clone size: -
CDR3 DNA: TGTGCCAGCAGCATTGACAGGGGGAGAACTGAAGCTTTCTTT
CDR3 protein: CASSIDRGRTEAFF

J gene: TRBJ2-7
D gene: TRBD1
V gene: TRBV15
clone size: -
CDR3 DNA: TGTGCCACCAGCAGAGGGGGACAGACCCAGAACGAGCAGTACTTC
CDR3 protein: CATSRGGQTQNEQYF

J gene: TRBJ1-5
D gene: TRBD1
V gene: TRBV5-5
clone size: few
CDR3 DNA: TGTGCCAGCAGCTCCGGGACAGTAACCAATCAGCCCCAGCATTTT
CDR3 protein: CASSSGTVTNQPQHF

J gene: TRBJ1-1
D gene: TRBD1
V gene: TRBV19
clone size: -
CDR3 DNA: TGTGCCAGTATTAGGCCCCTCGACAGGGGGCTCTCTGAAGCTTTCTTT
CDR3 protein: CASIRPLDRGLSEAFF

J gene: TRBJ2-3
D gene: -
V gene: TRBV27
clone size: -
CDR3 DNA: TGTGCCAGCAGTTTTCCAGGGGGCACAGATACGCAGTATTTT
CDR3 protein: CASSFPGGTDTQYF

J gene: TRBJ1-2
D gene: -
V gene: TRBV19
clone size: -
CDR3 DNA: TGTGCCAGTAGTAGGTTCGGCGGTCTGGGTGATGGCTACACCTTC
CDR3 protein: CASSRFGGLGDGYTF

J gene: TRBJ2-1
D gene: TRBD1
V gene: TRBV28
clone size: -
CDR3 DNA: TGTGCCAGCAGTTTATCCCCCACAGGGGGCGGGTTGAACAATGAGCAGTTCTTC
CDR3 protein: CASSLSPTGGGLNNEQFF

J gene: TRBJ2-1
D gene: -
V gene: TRBV7-9
clone size: -
CDR3 DNA: TGTGCCATCAGGACGGGCAATGAGCAGTTCTTC
CDR3 protein: CAIRTGNEQFF

J gene: TRBJ1-2
D gene: -
V gene: TRBV27
clone size: -
CDR3 DNA: TGTGCCAGCAGGCCGGGAGGGCCCTATGGCTACACCTTC
CDR3 protein: CASRPGGPYGYTF

J gene: TRBJ2-2
D gene: -
V gene: TRBV5-1
clone size: -
CDR3 DNA: TGCGCCAGCAGTCAAAACACCGGGGAGCTGTTTTTT
CDR3 protein: CASSQNTGELFF

J gene: TRBJ1-5
D gene: -
V gene: TRBV2
clone size: -
CDR3 DNA: TGTGCCAGCAGTGTAGACAGCCCATATAGCAATCAGCCCCAGCATTTT
CDR3 protein: CASSVDSPYSNQPQHF

J gene: TRBJ2-1
D gene: -
V gene: TRBV5-4
clone size: -
CDR3 DNA: TGTGCCAGCAGCAATCTCGAAAACAGGGAGCAGTTCTTC
CDR3 protein: CASSNLENREQFF

J gene: TRBJ2-5
D gene: TRBD2
V gene: TRBV4-2
clone size: -
CDR3 DNA: TGTGCCAGCAGCCAAGGGACTAGCGACCAAGAGACCCAGTACTTC
CDR3 protein: CASSQGTSDQETQYF

J gene: TRBJ1-4
D gene: -
V gene: TRBV6-6
clone size: -
CDR3 DNA: TGTGCCAGCAGGACAAAAACAACTAATGAAAAACTGTTTTTT
CDR3 protein: CASRTKTTNEKLFF

J gene: TRBJ2-2
D gene: -
V gene: TRBV24-1
clone size: -
CDR3 DNA: TGTGCCACCAGTGATACAACAAACACCGGGGAGCTGTTTTTT
CDR3 protein: CATSDTTNTGELFF

J gene: TRBJ1-2
D gene: TRBD1
V gene: TRBV3-1/TRBV3-2
clone size: -
CDR3 DNA: TGTGCCAGCAGCCCAGCCGGATTTTCGCGGACAGGGTATCGCTACACCTTC
CDR3 protein: CASSPAGFSRTGYRYTF

J gene: TRBJ1-1
D gene: -
V gene: TRBV6-5
clone size: -
CDR3 DNA: TGTGCCAGCAGTCCCACGGACAGCCTAAACACTGAAGCTTTCTTT
CDR3 protein: CASSPTDSLNTEAFF

J gene: TRBJ1-2
D gene: -
V gene: TRBV28
clone size: -
CDR3 DNA: TGTGCCAGCAGTTCCCTTGGGGGGGGGTCCTATGGCTACACCTTC
CDR3 protein: CASSSLGGGSYGYTF

J gene: TRBJ1-1
D gene: TRBD1
V gene: TRBV19
clone size: -
CDR3 DNA: TGTGCCAGTAGTGTGTCCCAGGGGGTGATGGGTCGGACTGAAGCTTTCTTT
CDR3 protein: CASSVSQGVMGRTEAFF

J gene: TRBJ1-2
D gene: TRBD1
V gene: TRBV4-1
clone size: -
CDR3 DNA: TGCGCCAGCAGCCAACGGGACAGGACGACTTATGGCTACACCTTC
CDR3 protein: CASSQRDRTTYGYTF

J gene: TRBJ2-3
D gene: TRBD1
V gene: TRBV11-3
clone size: -
CDR3 DNA: TGTGCCAGCAGCTTAGATCTGGGGACAGGGTCGGGTACTACGCAGTATTTT
CDR3 protein: CASSLDLGTGSGTTQYF

J gene: TRBJ2-1
D gene: TRBD2
V gene: TRBV7-2
clone size: -
CDR3 DNA: TGTGCCAGCAGTACCCATTCGGGGAGCGGGGGCTCCAATGAGCAGTTCTTC
CDR3 protein: CASSTHSGSGGSNEQFF

J gene: TRBJ2-1
D gene: -
V gene: TRBV27
clone size: -
CDR3 DNA: TGTGCCAGCAGTCCCCGGCTTCAGGTCGGTGAGCAGTTCTTC
CDR3 protein: CASSPRLQVGEQFF

J gene: TRBJ2-3
D gene: -
V gene: TRBV21-1
clone size: -
CDR3 DNA: TGTGCCAGCAGCACAAGAACAGCGGGAGGGCCAGTAGATACGCAGTATTTT
CDR3 protein: CASSTRTAGGPVDTQYF

J gene: TRBJ2-3
D gene: -
V gene: TRBV5-5
clone size: -
CDR3 DNA: TGTGCCAGCAGCTTGGATCCTTTCACAGATACGCAGTATTTT
CDR3 protein: CASSLDPFTDTQYF

J gene: TRBJ2-2
D gene: TRBD2
V gene: TRBV11-3
clone size: -
CDR3 DNA: TGTGCCAGCAGCTTAGAAGCTAGCGGGGGGAACACCGGGGAGCTGTTTTTT
CDR3 protein: CASSLEASGGNTGELFF